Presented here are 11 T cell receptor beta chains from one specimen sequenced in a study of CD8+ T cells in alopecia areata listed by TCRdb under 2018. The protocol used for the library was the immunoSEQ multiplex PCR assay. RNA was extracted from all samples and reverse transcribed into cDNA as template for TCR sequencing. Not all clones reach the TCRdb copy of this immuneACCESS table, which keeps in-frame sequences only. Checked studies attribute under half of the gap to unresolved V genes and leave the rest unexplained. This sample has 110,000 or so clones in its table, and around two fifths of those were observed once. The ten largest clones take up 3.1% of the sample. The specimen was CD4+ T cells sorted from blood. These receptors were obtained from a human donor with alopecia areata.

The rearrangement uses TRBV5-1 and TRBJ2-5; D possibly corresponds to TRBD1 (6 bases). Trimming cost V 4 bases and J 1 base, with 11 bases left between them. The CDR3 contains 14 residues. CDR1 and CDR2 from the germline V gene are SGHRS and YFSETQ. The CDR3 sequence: CASSPTGTQETQYF. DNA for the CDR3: TGCGCCAGCAGCCCTACAGGGACCCAAGAGACCCAGTACTTC.

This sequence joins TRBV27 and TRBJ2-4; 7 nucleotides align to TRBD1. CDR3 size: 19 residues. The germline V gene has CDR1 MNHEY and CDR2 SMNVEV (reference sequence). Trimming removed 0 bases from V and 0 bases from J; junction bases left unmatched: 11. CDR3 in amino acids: CASSLSGRQGIVAKNIQYF. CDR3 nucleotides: TGTGCCAGCAGTTTATCGGGGAGACAGGGTATCGTAGCCAAAAACATTCAGTACTTC.

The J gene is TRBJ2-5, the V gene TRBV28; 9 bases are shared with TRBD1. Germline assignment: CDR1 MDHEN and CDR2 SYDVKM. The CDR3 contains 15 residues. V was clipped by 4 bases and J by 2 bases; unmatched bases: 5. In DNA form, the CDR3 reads TGTGCCAGCAGTTCGGCGGGACAGGGTCAAGAGACCCAGTACTTC. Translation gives CASSSAGQGQETQYF.

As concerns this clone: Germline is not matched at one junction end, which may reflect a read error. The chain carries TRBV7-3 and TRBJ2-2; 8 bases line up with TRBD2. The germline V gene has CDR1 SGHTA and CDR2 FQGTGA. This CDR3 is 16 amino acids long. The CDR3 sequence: CASSPQPGLGTGELFF. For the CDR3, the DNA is TGTGCCAGCAGCCCGCAACCGGGACTAGGAACCGGGGAGCTATTTTTT.

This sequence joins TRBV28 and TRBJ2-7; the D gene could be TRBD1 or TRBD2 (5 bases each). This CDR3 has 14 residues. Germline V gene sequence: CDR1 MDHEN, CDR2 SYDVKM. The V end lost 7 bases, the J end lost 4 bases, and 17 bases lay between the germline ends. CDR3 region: CASTEGTNAYEQYF. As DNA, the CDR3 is TGTGCCAGCACTGAAGGGACGAACGCTTACGAGCAGTACTTC.

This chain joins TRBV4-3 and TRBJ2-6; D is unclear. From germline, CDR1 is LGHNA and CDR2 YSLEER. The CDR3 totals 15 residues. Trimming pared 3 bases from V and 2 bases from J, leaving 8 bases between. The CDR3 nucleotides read TGCGCCAGCAGCCACCCAGGTGCTGGGGCCAACGTCCTGACTTTC. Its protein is CASSHPGAGANVLTF.

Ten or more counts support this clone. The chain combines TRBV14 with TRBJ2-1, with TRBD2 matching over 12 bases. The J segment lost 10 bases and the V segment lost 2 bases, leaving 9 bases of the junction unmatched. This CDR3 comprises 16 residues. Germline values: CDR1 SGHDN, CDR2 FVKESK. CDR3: CASSQLGLAGTSEQFF. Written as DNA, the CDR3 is TGTGCCAGCAGCCAATTAGGACTAGCGGGGACCTCGGAGCAGTTCTTC.

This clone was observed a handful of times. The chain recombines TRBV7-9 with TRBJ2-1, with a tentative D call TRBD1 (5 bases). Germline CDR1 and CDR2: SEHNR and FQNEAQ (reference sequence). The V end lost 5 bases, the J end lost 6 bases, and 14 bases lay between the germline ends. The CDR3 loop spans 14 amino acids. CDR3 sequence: CASSTSGSGNEQFF. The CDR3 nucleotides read TGTGCCAGCAGCACATCAGGGTCGGGCAATGAGCAGTTCTTC.

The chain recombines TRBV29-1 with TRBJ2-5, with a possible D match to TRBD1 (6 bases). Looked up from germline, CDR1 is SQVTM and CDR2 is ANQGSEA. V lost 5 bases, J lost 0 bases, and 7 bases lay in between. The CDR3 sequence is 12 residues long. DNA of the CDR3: TGCAGCGTTCAGGGGTACCAAGAGACCCAGTACTTC. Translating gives CSVQGYQETQYF.

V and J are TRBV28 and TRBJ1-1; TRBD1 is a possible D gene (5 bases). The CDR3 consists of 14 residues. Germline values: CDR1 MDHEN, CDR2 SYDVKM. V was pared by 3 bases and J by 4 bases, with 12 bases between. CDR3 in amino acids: CASSLRPGGTEAFF. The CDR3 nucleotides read TGTGCCAGCAGTTTGCGCCCGGGGGGCACTGAAGCTTTCTTT. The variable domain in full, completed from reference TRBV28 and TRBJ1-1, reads DVKVTQSSRYLVKRTGEKVFLECVQDMDHENMFWYRQDPGLGLRLIYFSYDVKMKEKGDIPEGYSVSREKKERFSLILESASTNQTSMYLCASSLRPGGTEAFFGQGTRLTVV.

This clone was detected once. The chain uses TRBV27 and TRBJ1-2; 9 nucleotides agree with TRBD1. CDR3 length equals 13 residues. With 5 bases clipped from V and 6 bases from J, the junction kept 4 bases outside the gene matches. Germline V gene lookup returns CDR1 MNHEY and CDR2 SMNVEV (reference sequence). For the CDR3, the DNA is TGTGCCAGCAGTGGGGACAGGGCCGATGGCTACACCTTC. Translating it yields CASSGDRADGYTF.